A single sample gave rise to the 14 T cell receptor beta chains below, sequenced in a study of Ad26.COV2.S vaccination and SARS-CoV-2 variants. Produced via immunoSEQ multiplex PCR; TCRdb's table is partial and in-frame only. The sample contains about 350,000 clones, more than 75% of which appear only once. Treatment of the sample: roughly 19 received Ad26.COV2.S at low or high dose, single or two shots; 5 received placebo; per-sample allocation not given. Specimens were obtained on day 63 following the first vaccine or placebo injection. Sequenced here: peripheral blood, sampled in a trial of Ad26.COV2.S vaccine versus placebo. The source is a person aged 18-65 years who received the Ad26.COV2.S COVID-19 vaccine or a placebo.

This clone has only one observation. The chain couples TRBV3-1 (or the pseudogene TRBV3-2) to TRBJ1-2, with a possible D match to TRBD1 (6 bases). The V gene's germline CDR1 is LGHDT and CDR2 YNNKEL (reference sequence). The V gene lost 4 bases and the J gene lost 7 bases, with 22 bases spanning the gap. The CDR3 is made up of 16 amino acids. This CDR3 is CASSLSAGTHHLGYTF. CDR3 nucleotides: TGTGCCAGCAGCCTTTCAGCCGGGACACACCATCTTGGCTACACCTTC.

This rearrangement joins TRBV29-1 to TRBJ1-5, with D hard to call. The germline V gene encodes CDR1 SQVTM and CDR2 ANQGSEA. The CDR3 runs 13 residues. V shed 5 bases and J shed 6 bases, with 14 bases lying between them. The CDR3 reads CSVCVTEGQPQHF. The CDR3 region has the DNA TGCAGCGTTTGTGTTACAGAGGGTCAGCCCCAGCATTTT.

The chain employs TRBV6-2 or TRBV6-3 and TRBJ2-1, with 8 nucleotides matching TRBD2. With V trimmed by 5 bases and J by 7 bases, 10 bases remained unmatched. The CDR3 runs 15 residues. The germline V gene has CDR1 MNHEY and CDR2 SVGEGT. The CDR3 coding sequence is TGTGCCAGCAGTCCGCGGGGGGCCATAGTAAATGAGCAGTTCTTC. It encodes CASSPRGAIVNEQFF.

The V gene is TRBV19, the J gene TRBJ2-7; TRBD1 might be the D (6 bases). Germline V gene lookup returns CDR1 LNHDA and CDR2 SQIVND (reference sequence). V was cut by 4 bases and J by 4 bases, with 14 bases left in between. The CDR3 totals 14 residues. As DNA, the CDR3 is TGTGCCAGTAGTACGGACAGTGTGTCGTACGAGCAGTACTTC. Translation: CASSTDSVSYEQYF.

This sequence joins TRBV4-2 and TRBJ1-1; D uncertain. The ends were cut back, 1 base at V and 7 bases at J, with 13 bases in the middle. Per the germline V gene, CDR1 is LGHNA and CDR2 is YNFKEQ. This CDR3 region has 14 residues. The CDR3 nucleotides are TGTGCCAGCAGCCAAGGAGAGTCGGGCCATGAAGCTTTCTTT. This encodes CASSQGESGHEAFF.

The chain recombines TRBV5-4 with TRBJ2-3; 7 bases are a match to TRBD1. The length of the CDR3 is 15 residues. Looked up from germline, CDR1 is SGHNT and CDR2 is YYREEE (reference sequence). J was trimmed by 4 bases and V by 0 bases; bases with no gene match: 5. The CDR3 loop reads CASSLVDRVADTQYF. For the CDR3, the DNA is TGTGCCAGCAGCTTGGTCGACAGGGTAGCAGATACGCAGTATTTT.

This chain joins TRBV24-1 and TRBJ2-3; a weak D match, TRBD2 (5 bases). The germline gives CDR1 KGHDR, CDR2 SFDVKD. The CDR3 has 15 residues. V was cut by 4 bases and J by 2 bases, with 12 bases left in between. The CDR3 nucleotides are TGTGCCACCAGTGACAGTACTAGTCTCACAGATACGCAGTATTTT. It is translated as CATSDSTSLTDTQYF.

The chain uses TRBV4-1 and TRBJ2-3; D might be TRBD1 (5 bases). Trimming removed 4 bases from V and 2 bases from J, with 16 bases in between. The germline V gene has CDR1 MGHRA and CDR2 YSYEKL. The CDR3 covers 16 residues. CDR3 residues: CASSPQPTGVTDTQYF. The CDR3 nucleotides are TGCGCCAGCAGCCCCCAACCTACAGGAGTCACAGATACGCAGTATTTT.

This clone was seen a single time. The chain is built from TRBV9 and TRBJ2-7, with TRBD2 matching over 9 bases. CDR3 length: 14 residues. V trimming: 4 bases; J trimming: 2 bases; junction bases outside the gene matches: 4. Germline CDR1 reads SGDLS; CDR2 reads YYNGEE. DNA of the CDR3: TGTGCCAGCAGCATTAGCGGGGGCCCCTACGAGCAGTACTTC. As protein: CASSISGGPYEQYF.

The rearrangement joins TRBV7-3 to TRBJ2-2, with D unclear. CDR3 length: 13 amino acids. Trimming left V 3 bases short and J 1 base short, with 3 bases between. From germline, CDR1 is SGHTA and CDR2 FQGTGA. The CDR3 bases are TGTGCCAGCAGCTTTAGGAACACCGGGGAGCTGTTTTTT. It yields the protein CASSFRNTGELFF.

This clone was picked up one time. The V and J genes are TRBV9 and TRBJ2-7; tentatively, D is TRBD2 (5 bases). There are 14 residues in the CDR3. Germline assignment: CDR1 SGDLS and CDR2 YYNGEE. The V gene lost 2 bases and the J gene lost 2 bases, with 11 bases spanning the gap. CDR3 DNA sequence: TGTGCCAGCAGCGTTCGGGATGGGGCCTACGAGCAGTACTTC. Encoded protein: CASSVRDGAYEQYF. Complete variable domain (other parts from reference TRBV9 and TRBJ2-7): DSGVTQTPKHLITATGQRVTLRCSPRSGDLSVYWYQQSLDQGLQFLIQYYNGEERAKGNILERFSAQQFPDLHSELNLSSLELGDSALYFCASSVRDGAYEQYFGPGTRLTVT.

The chain couples TRBV6-6 to TRBJ1-2; D unresolved. Trimming removed 6 bases at V and 0 bases at J, with 14 bases between. The CDR3 contains 15 residues. CDR1 is MNHNY and CDR2 is SVGAGI in the germline V gene (reference sequence). The CDR3 protein is CASSPRRTTNYGYTF. CDR3 coding DNA: TGTGCCAGCAGCCCCCGACGCACTACTAACTATGGCTACACCTTC.

This sequence joins TRBV7-2 and TRBJ2-1; D call uncertain. The germline V gene has CDR1 SGHTA and CDR2 FQGNSA. Trimming removed 1 base from V and 9 bases from J, with 7 bases in between. This CDR3 spans 12 amino acids. CDR3 DNA: TGTGCCAGCAGCTTAGTACTGCCTGAGCAGTTCTTC. It encodes CASSLVLPEQFF. The full variable domain, rest sourced from reference TRBV7-2 and TRBJ2-1, is GAGVSQSPSNKVTEKGKDVELRCDPISGHTALYWYRQSLGQGLEFLIYFQGNSAPDKSGLPSDRFSAERTGGSVSTLTIQRTQQEDSAVYLCASSLVLPEQFFGPGTRLTVL.

This sequence joins TRBV6-4 and TRBJ1-6; 9 bases align to TRBD1. This CDR3 has 14 amino acids. V lost 6 bases and J lost 9; bases outside the gene matches: 6. Germline V gene sequence: CDR1 MRHNA, CDR2 SNTAGT. The CDR3 coding sequence is TGTGCCAGCAGGACCGGGACAGGGCCTTCACCCCTCCACTTT. Its translation is CASRTGTGPSPLHF.